The TCR beta chain described here comes from a study of blood T cells in healthy people across ages (dated by TCRdb to 2014 to 2015). Regarding the complete study: In model experiments, roughly one uniquely barcoded TCR beta cDNA molecule per two T cells was captured by template switching. To track age-related changes in TCR beta repertoire diversity, the study relied on deep sequencing normalized with unique cDNA molecular identifiers. Donors were grouped into four age groups: young (average 16 years), middle-aged (over 35), aged (roughly 62) and long-lived (around 80). The study analyzed two additional independent replicas of 1 million unique cDNA reads from the same blood draw for two donors, one aged 18 to 30 and one aged 80 or older. Study-wide conclusions, independent of this receptor: A strong correlation was found between observed TCR beta diversity and the percentage of naive T cells measured by flow cytometry. Donor CMV infection status was unknown, potentially confounding age-related changes in expanded clonotypes. Bulk unsorted PBMC profiling prevented conclusive comparison of naive and antigen-experienced compartments. Compared with the aged group, more naive CD4+ T cells, fewer expanded clones and increased TCR diversity were shown by the long-lived group, suggesting age selection. Estimates of total diversity from one million sequenced T cells were regarded as lower bounds and underestimates. As age increased, observed TCR beta diversity per million T cells dropped in a roughly linear way, and a significant reduction was already evident by age roughly 36.

Library preparation employed 5' RACE. The reads were generated on an Illumina HiSeq 2500. A second PCR of about 6 to 11 cycles was run with a J-beta primer mix and a sample-barcoded 5' primer. Each TCR beta cDNA molecule received a unique molecular identifier from a template-switch 5' adaptor carrying 12 random nucleotides. At least 2.5 million CDR3-containing paired-end reads were obtained from each sample. First-strand cDNA synthesis was performed from all RNA using the Mint cDNA synthesis kit, with priming by a TRBC-specific oligonucleotide. After uracil-DNA glycosylase treatment, a first 18-cycle PCR used universal primers M1SS and BC2_uni_R on all cDNA. In the original analysis: Each sample was normalized by randomly selecting 1 million high-quality reads, each carrying a distinct molecular identifier. Reads with shared molecular identifiers were discarded instead of being binned into consensus sequences. MiTCR, run with a Q25 quality threshold and the strictest error-elimination algorithm, handled CDR3 identification, clonotype clustering and error correction. A nonparametric unseen species model with Euler transformation was used to estimate lower-bound total TCR beta diversity. The public reads were quality trimmed at Q25 with fastp and then assembled into clones with MiXCR by TCRdb, keeping productive beta chains. For every CDR3 protein sequence, its rows merge into one entry that carries the most common genes and DNA. The authors' filters were not applied to this entry. The sample profile shows approximately 800,000 distinct CDR3 sequences; just under 25% of them were found once. Under 4% of the sample is taken by the ten largest.

The junction carries 8 bases between V and J, which are trimmed by 0 bases and 0 bases respectively. Measured from the cysteine to the phenylalanine, the CDR3 is 15 residues long. The only DNA kept is the CDR3, 45 bases in frame from the first base. Via the germline V gene (reference sequence), CDR1 is LNHDA and CDR2 SQIVND. The donors were a few dozen Caucasian individuals from Russia, aged about 6 to 95 years, who were systemically healthy. Ten milliliters of peripheral blood were drawn from each donor into EDTA-treated Vacutainer tubes. Ficoll-Paque density-gradient centrifugation was used to isolate PBMCs, with at least 6.5 million per sample. Total RNA was extracted from PBMCs with Trizol reagent, with at least 5.5 micrograms obtained per sample. The percentages of naive CD45RAhigh/CD27high T cells were determined by flow cytometry on a PBMC aliquot from every donor. This clonotype turned up a few times. Its antigen is not yet known. No qualities accompany the bases; no much larger clone lies one base away.

These same data were also listed under a study on T cells of mothers and their children. The second study also describes: Donors were nine systemically healthy Caucasian individuals: three mothers and their six children. cDNA synthesis used all of the extracted RNA, with about 1.5 ug of RNA in each 15 ul reaction. In the second PCR, the M1S primer introduced both the sample barcodes and 2-4 random nucleotides. Over 8.5 million TCR beta CDR3 reads came from each mother, compared with approximately 3.1 million reads from each child. TCR recombination output is similarly shaped by thymic selection in related and unrelated pairs, with a minor effect exerted by inherited differences. Normalized repertoire overlap was always found to be slightly, but never significantly, higher in related mother-child pairs than in unrelated mother-child pairs. No persistent microchimeric T cell clones were found, with a detection sensitivity of approximately 100 clones per million clonotypes. Deep NGS was used in the study to compare the TCR beta repertoires of mothers and children and to look for features that separate related mother-child pairs from unrelated individuals. The mean age was roughly 36 +/- 4 years for the mothers and 11 +/- 4 years for the children. After adapter ligation with NEBNext reagents, the libraries were sequenced on Illumina HiSeq 2000 with 100+100 nt paired-end reads. Mother and child libraries were prepared a month apart and sequenced in separate runs to prevent cross-contamination. Each donor had between about 450,000 and 2,100,000 distinct TCR beta clonotypes identified. Naive TCR beta clonotypes were estimated from low-frequency clonotypes matched to each donor's FACS-determined naive share, without sorting.

The sequence is built from TRBV19 and TRBJ1-1, with no reliable assignment of the D segment. The sequence was collected from a boy younger than 18 in good health. The sample was blood. The CDR3 has the sequence CASSIDPALNTEAFF. The nucleotides read TGTGCCAGTAGTATAGATCCGGCCCTGAACACTGAAGCTTTCTTT.